The T cell receptor beta chain under discussion was sequenced for a study of esophageal squamous cell carcinoma under preoperative chemotherapy (dated by TCRdb to the late 2010s). Describing the broader study: Both tumor-infiltrating lymphocytes and peripheral blood T cells had their TCR repertoires profiled in the study. Four or five patients with primary esophageal squamous cell carcinoma made up the cohort. Repertoires from samples obtained before paclitaxel-nedaplatin therapy were compared with repertoires from samples obtained after paclitaxel-nedaplatin therapy. The study examined the effect of paclitaxel-nedaplatin chemotherapy on T-cell receptor repertoires in patients with esophageal squamous cell carcinoma. What the study reported, not specific to this receptor: Clonotype frequencies shifted immediately and substantially under paclitaxel-nedaplatin therapy, and abundant clones were more likely to contract than to amplify. Tumor-infiltrating lymphocytes after treatment appeared to come partly from peripheral T cells migrating into the tumor, rather than solely from local clonal changes. TCR diversity increased significantly in peripheral T cells after chemotherapy, but not in tumor-infiltrating lymphocytes. A small cohort was used, with only a few patients with esophageal squamous cell carcinoma being analyzed.

Libraries were constructed by PCR. The data were produced on a HiSeq X Ten. TCR repertoires were characterized by high-throughput sequencing. TCRdb trimmed the raw reads at Q25, called clones with MiXCR and kept productive beta chains. Here each entry gathers all rows of one CDR3 protein and keeps the most common genes and DNA. The sample yields about 30,000 distinct CDR3 sequences; roughly half were counted once. The ten most abundant clones make up roughly 12% of the sample. In the paper's terms, the time point label means: before preoperative PTX-NDP chemotherapy. Paclitaxel-nedaplatin was administered to patients as preoperative chemotherapy before surgery. The CDR3 length is 11 residues, termini included. The germline V gene specifies SGHTA as CDR1 and FQGNSA as CDR2. A remark on this clonotype: This receptor's antigen is unknown. Likely a read error: the CDR3 ends without its conserved phenylalanine or tryptophan. The DNA is left out, because the CDR3 cannot be placed on it with certainty; the CDR3 is given as TCRdb lists it.

The rearrangement combines TRBV7-2 with TRBJ2-5. Sampling was carried out from a patient given preoperative chemotherapy. The clonotype was recovered from a human donor with esophageal squamous cell carcinoma. The donor label of this sample is uncertain. The CDR3 reads as follows: CASRLGETQLS.